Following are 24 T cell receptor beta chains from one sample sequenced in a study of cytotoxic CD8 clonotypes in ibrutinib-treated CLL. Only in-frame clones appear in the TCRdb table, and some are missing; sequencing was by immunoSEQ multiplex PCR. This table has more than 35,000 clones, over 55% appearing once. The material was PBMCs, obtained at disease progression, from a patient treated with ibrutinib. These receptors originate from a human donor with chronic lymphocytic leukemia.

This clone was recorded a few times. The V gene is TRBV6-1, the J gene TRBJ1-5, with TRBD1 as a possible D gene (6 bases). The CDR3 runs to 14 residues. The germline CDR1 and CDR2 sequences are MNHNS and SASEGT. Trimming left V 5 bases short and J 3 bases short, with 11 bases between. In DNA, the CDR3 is TGTGCCAGCAGTCCAGGGGACACCAATCAGCCCCAGCATTTT. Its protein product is CASSPGDTNQPQHF.

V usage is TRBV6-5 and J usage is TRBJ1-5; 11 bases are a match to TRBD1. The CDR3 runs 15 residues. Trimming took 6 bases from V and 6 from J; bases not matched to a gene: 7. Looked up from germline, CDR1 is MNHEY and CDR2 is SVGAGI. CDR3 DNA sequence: TGTGCCAGCAGCTCCAGGACAGGGGGCCCTCAGCCCCAGCATTTT. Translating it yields CASSSRTGGPQPQHF.

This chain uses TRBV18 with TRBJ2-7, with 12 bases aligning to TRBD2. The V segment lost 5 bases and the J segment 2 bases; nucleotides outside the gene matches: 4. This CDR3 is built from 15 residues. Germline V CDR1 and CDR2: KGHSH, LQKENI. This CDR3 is CASSDGLAGTYEQYF. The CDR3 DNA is TGTGCCAGCTCAGATGGACTAGCGGGGACCTACGAGCAGTACTTC.

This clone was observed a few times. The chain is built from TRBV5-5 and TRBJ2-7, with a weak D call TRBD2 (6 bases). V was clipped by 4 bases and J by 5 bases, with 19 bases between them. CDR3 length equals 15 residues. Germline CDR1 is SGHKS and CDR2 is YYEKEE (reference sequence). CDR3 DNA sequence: TGTGCCAGCAGCCAATTCGCGGGGTTACGGAACGAGCAGTACTTC. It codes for CASSQFAGLRNEQYF.

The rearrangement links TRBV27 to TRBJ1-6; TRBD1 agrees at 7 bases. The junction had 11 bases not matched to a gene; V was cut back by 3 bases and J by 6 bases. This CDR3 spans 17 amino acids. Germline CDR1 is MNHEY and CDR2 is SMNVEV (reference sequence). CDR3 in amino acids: CASSLVGGGVSNSPLHF. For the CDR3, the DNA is TGTGCCAGCAGTTTGGTAGGAGGGGGCGTAAGTAATTCACCCCTCCACTTT.

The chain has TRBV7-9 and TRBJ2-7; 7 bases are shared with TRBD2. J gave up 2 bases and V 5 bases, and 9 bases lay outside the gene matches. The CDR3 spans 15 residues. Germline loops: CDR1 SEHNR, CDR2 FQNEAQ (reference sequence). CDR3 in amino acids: CASSVGGTAAYEQYF. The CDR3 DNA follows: TGTGCCAGCAGCGTGGGGGGGACTGCTGCCTACGAGCAGTACTTC.

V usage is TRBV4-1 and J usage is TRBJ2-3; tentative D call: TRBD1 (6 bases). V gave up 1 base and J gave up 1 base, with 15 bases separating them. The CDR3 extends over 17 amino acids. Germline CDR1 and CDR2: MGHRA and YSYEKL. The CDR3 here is CASSQVYTGTRTDTQYF. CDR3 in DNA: TGCGCCAGCAGCCAAGTGTATACAGGGACGCGCACAGATACGCAGTATTTT.

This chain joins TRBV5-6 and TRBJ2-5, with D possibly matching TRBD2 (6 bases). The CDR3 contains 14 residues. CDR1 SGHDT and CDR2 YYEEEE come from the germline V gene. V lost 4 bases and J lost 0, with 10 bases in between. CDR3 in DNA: TGTGCCAGCAGCGTTGCGGGGCACCAAGAGACCCAGTACTTC. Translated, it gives CASSVAGHQETQYF.

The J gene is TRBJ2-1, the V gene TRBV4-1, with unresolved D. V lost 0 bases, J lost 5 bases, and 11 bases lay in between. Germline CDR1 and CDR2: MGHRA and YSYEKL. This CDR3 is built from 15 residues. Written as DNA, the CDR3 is TGCGCCAGCAGCCAAGATAGACCTCCAGACAATGAGCAGTTCTTC. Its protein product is CASSQDRPPDNEQFF.

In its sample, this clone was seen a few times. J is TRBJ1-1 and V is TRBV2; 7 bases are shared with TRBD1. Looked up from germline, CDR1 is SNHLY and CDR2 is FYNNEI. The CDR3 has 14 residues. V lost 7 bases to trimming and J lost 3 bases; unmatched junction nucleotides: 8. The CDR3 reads CASIMTGLDTEAFF. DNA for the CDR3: TGTGCCAGCATCATGACAGGGCTGGACACTGAAGCTTTCTTT.

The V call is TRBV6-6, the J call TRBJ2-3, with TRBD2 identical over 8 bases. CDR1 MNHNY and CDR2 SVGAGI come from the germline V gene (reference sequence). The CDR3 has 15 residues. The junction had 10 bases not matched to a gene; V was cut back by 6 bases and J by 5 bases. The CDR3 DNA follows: TGTGCCAGCAGCCCCGGGGGGGCCGGAGGAGATACGCAGTATTTT. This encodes CASSPGGAGGDTQYF.

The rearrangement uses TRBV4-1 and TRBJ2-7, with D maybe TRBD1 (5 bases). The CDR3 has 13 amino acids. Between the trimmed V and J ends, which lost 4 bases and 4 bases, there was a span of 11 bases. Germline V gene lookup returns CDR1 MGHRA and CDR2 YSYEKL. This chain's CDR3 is CASSLRQGYEQYF. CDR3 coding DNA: TGCGCCAGCAGCCTCCGCCAGGGTTACGAGCAGTACTTC.

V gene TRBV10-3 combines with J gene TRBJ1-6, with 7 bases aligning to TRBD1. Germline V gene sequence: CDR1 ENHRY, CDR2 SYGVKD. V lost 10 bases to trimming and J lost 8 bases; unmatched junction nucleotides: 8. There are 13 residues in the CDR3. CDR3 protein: CATTGQADSPLHF. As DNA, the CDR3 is TGTGCCACCACCGGACAGGCCGATTCACCCCTCCACTTT.

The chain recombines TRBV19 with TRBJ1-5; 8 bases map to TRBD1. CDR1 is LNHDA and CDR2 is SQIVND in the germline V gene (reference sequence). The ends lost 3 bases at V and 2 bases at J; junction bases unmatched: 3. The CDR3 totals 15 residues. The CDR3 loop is CASSIKGQGNQPQHF. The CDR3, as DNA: TGTGCCAGTAGTATCAAGGGACAGGGCAATCAGCCCCAGCATTTT. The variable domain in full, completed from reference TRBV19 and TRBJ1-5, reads DGGITQSPKYLFRKEGQNVTLSCEQNLNHDAMYWYRQDPGQGLRLIYYSQIVNDFQKGDIAEGYSVSREKKESFPLTVTSAQKNPTAFYLCASSIKGQGNQPQHFGDGTRLSIL.

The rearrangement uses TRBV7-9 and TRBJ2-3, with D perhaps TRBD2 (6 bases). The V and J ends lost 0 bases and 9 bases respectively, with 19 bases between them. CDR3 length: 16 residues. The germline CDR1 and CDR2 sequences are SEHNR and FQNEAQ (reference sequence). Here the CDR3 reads CASSLASGTDSGTQYF. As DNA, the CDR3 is TGTGCCAGCAGCTTAGCATCCGGGACTGACTCGGGGACGCAGTATTTT.

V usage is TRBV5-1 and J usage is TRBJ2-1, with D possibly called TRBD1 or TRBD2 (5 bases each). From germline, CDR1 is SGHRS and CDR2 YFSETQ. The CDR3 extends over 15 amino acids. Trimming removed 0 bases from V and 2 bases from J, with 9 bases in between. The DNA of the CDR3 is TGCGCCAGCAGCTTGGTCGGGACCACCTACAATGAGCAGTTCTTC. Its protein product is CASSLVGTTYNEQFF.

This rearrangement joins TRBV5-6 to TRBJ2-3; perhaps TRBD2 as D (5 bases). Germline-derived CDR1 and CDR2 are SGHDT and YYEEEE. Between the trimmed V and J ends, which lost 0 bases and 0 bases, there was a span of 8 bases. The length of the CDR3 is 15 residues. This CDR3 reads CASSLGRVSTDTQYF. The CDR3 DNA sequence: TGTGCCAGCAGCTTGGGGCGGGTGAGCACAGATACGCAGTATTTT.

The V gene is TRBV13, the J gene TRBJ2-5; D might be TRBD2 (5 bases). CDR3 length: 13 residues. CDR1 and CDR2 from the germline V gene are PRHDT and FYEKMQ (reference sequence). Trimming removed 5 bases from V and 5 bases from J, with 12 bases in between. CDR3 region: CASSLRGPETQYF. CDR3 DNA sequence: TGTGCCAGCAGCCTCCGGGGTCCGGAGACCCAGTACTTC.

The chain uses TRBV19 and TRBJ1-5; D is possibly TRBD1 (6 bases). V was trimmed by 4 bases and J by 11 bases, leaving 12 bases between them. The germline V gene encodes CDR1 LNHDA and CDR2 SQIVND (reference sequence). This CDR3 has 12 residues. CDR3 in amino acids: CASSNRQAAQHF. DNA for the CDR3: TGTGCCAGTAGTAACAGACAGGCGGCCCAGCATTTT.

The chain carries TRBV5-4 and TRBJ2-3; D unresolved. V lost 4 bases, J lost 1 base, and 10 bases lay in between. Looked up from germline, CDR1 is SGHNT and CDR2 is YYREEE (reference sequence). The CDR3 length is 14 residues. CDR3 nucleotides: TGTGCCAGCAGCCCCCTCGGGCGCACAGATACGCAGTATTTT. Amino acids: CASSPLGRTDTQYF.

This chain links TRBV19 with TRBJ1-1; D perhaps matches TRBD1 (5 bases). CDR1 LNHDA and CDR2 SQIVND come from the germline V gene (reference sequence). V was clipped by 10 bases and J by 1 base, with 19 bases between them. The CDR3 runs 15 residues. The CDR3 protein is CATNPLQGRNTEAFF. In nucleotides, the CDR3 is TGTGCCACCAACCCCCTCCAGGGTCGGAACACTGAAGCTTTCTTT.

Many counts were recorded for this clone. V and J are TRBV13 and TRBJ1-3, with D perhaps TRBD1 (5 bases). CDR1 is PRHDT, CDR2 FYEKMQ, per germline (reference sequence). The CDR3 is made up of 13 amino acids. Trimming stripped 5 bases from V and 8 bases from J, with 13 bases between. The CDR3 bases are TGTGCCAGCAGCGGGGGACTTGGGGACACCATATATTTT. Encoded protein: CASSGGLGDTIYF.

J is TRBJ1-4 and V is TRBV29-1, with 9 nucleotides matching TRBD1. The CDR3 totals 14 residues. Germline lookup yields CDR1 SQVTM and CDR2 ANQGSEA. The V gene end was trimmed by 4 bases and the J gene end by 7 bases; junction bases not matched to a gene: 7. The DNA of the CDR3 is TGCAGCGTTGTTCTGGGACAGGGTAGTGAAAAACTGTTTTTT. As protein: CSVVLGQGSEKLFF.

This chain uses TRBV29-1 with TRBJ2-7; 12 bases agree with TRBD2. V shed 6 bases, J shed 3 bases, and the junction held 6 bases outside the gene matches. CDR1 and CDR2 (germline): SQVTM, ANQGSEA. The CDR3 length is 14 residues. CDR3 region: CSVNGLAGFYEQYF. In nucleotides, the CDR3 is TGCAGCGTCAACGGACTAGCGGGATTCTACGAGCAGTACTTC.